This TCR beta chain comes out of a study of PD-1 blockade in mismatch repair-deficient tumors. The table came from immunoSEQ multiplex PCR; TCRdb's copy has only in-frame clones and leaves some out. This table holds 50,000 or so clones, over 70% found once. V gave up 3 bases and J gave up 3 bases; unmatched junction bases: 6. CDR1 SGHTA and CDR2 FQGTGA come from the germline V gene. CDR3 length: 16 residues. All patients were mismatch repair deficient, assessed by either PCR or immunohistochemistry. This clone occurred a few times. The chain couples TRBV7-3 to TRBJ2-7; 12 bases line up with TRBD2. The clonotype was recovered from an adult with mismatch repair-deficient cancer. The sequencing here drew on peripheral blood, taken roughly 19 weeks after starting pembrolizumab. The CDR3, as DNA: TGTGCCAGCAGCTTCACCCTAGCGGGAGGGGACTACGAGCAGTACTTC. This gives the protein CASSFTLAGGDYEQYF.